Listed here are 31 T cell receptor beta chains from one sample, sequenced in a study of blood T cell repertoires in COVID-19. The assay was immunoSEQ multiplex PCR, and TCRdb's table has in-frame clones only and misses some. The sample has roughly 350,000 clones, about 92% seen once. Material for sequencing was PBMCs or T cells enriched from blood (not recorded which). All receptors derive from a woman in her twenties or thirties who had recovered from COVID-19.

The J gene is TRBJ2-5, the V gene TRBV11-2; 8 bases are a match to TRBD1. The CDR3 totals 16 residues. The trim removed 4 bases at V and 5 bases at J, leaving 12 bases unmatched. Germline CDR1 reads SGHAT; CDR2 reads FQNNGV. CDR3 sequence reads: CASSSIRQGRGETQYF. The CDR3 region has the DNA TGTGCCAGCAGCTCCATCAGACAGGGGCGAGGTGAGACCCAGTACTTC. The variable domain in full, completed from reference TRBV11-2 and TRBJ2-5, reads EAGVAQSPRYKIIEKRQSVAFWCNPISGHATLYWYQQILGQGPKLLIQFQNNGVVDDSQLPKDRFSAERLKGVDSTLKIQPAKLEDSAVYLCASSSIRQGRGETQYFGPGTRLLVL.

CDR3 bases: TGTGCCAGCAGCCCTCAACTCAATGAGCAGTTCTTC. It encodes CASSPQLNEQFF. The chain joins TRBV11-2 to TRBJ2-1; no firm D call. V dropped 5 bases and J dropped 6 bases, with 8 bases sitting between them. There are 12 residues in the CDR3. Germline CDR1 and CDR2: SGHAT and FQNNGV. Variable domain in full (rest from reference TRBV11-2 and TRBJ2-1): EAGVAQSPRYKIIEKRQSVAFWCNPISGHATLYWYQQILGQGPKLLIQFQNNGVVDDSQLPKDRFSAERLKGVDSTLKIQPAKLEDSAVYLCASSPQLNEQFFGPGTRLTVL.

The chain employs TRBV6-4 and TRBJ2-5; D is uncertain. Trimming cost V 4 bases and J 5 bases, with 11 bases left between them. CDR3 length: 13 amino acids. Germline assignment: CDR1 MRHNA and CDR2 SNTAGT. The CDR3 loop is CASSGRERETQYF. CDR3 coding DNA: TGTGCCAGCAGTGGCCGCGAACGGGAGACCCAGTACTTC.

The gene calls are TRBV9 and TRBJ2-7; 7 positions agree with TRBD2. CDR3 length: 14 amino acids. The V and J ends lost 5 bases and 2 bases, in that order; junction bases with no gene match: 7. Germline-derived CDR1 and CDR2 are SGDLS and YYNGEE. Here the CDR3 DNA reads TGTGCCAGCAGTCTCCGGGACTACACCTACGAGCAGTACTTC. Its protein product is CASSLRDYTYEQYF.

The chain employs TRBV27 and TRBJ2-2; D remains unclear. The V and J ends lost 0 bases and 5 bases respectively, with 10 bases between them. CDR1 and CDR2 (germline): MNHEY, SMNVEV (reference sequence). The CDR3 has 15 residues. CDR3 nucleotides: TGTGCCAGCAGTTTATCCACAGCTTTGACCGGGGAGCTGTTTTTT. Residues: CASSLSTALTGELFF.

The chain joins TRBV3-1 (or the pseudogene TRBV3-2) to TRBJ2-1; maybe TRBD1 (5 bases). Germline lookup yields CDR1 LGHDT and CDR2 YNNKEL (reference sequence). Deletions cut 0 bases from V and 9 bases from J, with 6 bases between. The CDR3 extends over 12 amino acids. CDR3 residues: CASSQDRGEQFF. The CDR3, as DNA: TGTGCCAGCAGCCAAGATAGGGGTGAGCAGTTCTTC.

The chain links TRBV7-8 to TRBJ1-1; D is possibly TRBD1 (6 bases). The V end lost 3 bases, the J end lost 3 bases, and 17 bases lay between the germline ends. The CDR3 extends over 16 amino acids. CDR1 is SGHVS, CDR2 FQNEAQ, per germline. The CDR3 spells CASSLRQVGGHTEAFF. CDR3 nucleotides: TGTGCCAGCAGCTTGCGACAGGTAGGCGGGCACACTGAAGCTTTCTTT.

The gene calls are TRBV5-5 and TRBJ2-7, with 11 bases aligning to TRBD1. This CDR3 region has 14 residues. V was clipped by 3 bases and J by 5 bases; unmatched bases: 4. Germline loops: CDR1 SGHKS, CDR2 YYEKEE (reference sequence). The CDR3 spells CASSWTGGSDEQYF. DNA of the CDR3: TGTGCCAGCAGCTGGACAGGGGGCAGTGACGAGCAGTACTTC.

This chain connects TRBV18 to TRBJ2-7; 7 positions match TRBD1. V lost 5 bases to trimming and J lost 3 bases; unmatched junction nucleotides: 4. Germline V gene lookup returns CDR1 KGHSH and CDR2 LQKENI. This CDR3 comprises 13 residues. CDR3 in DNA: TGTGCCAGCTCAGCGACAGGGAACTACGAGCAGTACTTC. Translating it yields CASSATGNYEQYF.

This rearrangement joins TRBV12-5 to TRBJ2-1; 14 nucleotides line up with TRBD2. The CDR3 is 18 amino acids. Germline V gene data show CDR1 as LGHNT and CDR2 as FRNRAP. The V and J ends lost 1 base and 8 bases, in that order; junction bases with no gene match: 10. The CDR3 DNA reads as TGTGCTAGTGGTTTGGACGGGACTAGCGGGGGCCAACTCCATGAGCAGTTCTTC. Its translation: CASGLDGTSGGQLHEQFF.

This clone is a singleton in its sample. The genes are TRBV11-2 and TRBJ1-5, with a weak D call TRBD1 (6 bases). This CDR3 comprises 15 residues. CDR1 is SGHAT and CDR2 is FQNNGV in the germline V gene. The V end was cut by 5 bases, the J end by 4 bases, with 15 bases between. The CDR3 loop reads CASSHPGVGNQPQHF. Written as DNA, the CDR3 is TGTGCCAGCAGCCACCCAGGGGTAGGTAATCAGCCCCAGCATTTT.

CDR3 nucleotides: TGTGCCAGCAGTTTGAGTTTGCGGAGCTCCTACGAGCAGTACTTC. Protein product: CASSLSLRSSYEQYF. The rearrangement links TRBV28 to TRBJ2-7, with D unresolved. This CDR3 has 15 residues. CDR1 and CDR2 (germline): MDHEN, SYDVKM. The V end was cut by 3 bases, the J end by 0 bases, with 12 bases between.

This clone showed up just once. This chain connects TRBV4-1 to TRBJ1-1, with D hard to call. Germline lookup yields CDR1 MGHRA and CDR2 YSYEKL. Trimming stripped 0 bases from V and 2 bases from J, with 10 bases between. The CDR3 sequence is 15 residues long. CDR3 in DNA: TGCGCCAGCAGCCAAGAGGCTGGCAGAAACACTGAAGCTTTCTTT. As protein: CASSQEAGRNTEAFF.

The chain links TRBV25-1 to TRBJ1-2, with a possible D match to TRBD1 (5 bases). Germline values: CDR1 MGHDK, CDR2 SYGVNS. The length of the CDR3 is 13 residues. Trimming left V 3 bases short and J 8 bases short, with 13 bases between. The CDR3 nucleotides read TGTGCCAGCAGTGACCAGCAGGGTGGAGGCTACACCTTC. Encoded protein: CASSDQQGGGYTF.

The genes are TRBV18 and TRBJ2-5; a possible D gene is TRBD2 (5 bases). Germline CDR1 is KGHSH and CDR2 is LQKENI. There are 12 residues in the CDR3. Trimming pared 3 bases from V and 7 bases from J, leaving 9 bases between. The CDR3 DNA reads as TGTGCCAGCTCACCGCGTGAGGGGACCCAGTACTTC. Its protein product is CASSPREGTQYF.

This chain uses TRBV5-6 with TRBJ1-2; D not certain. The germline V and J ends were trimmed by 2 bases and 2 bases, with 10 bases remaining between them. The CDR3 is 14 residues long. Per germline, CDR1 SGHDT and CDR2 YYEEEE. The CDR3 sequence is CASSLLAGNYGYTF. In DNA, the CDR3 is TGTGCCAGCAGCTTACTTGCGGGCAACTATGGCTACACCTTC.

The CDR3, as DNA: TGTGCCAGCAGCCGTGGGTTACAGGGCTTTGGAAACACCATATATTTT. This encodes CASSRGLQGFGNTIYF. The gene calls are TRBV7-9 and TRBJ1-3, with D perhaps TRBD1 (6 bases). There are 16 residues in the CDR3. The V gene's germline CDR1 is SEHNR and CDR2 FQNEAQ (reference sequence). V shed 5 bases and J shed 3 bases, with 17 bases lying between them.

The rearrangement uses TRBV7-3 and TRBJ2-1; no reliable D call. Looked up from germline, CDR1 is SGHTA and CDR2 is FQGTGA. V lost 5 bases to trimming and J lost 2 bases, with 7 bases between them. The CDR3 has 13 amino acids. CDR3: CASSPAAYNEQFF. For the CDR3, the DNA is TGTGCCAGCAGCCCCGCGGCCTACAATGAGCAGTTCTTC.

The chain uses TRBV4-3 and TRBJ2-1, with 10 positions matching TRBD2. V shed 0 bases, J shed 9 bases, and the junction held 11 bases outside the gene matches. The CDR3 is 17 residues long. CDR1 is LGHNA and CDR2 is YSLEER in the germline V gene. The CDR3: CASSQDLAGLASSEQFF. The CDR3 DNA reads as TGCGCCAGCAGCCAAGATCTAGCGGGACTAGCGTCAAGTGAGCAGTTCTTC.

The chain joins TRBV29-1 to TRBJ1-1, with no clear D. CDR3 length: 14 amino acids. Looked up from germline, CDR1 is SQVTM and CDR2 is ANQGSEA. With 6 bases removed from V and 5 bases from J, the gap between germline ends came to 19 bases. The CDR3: CSVLNLAEGTEAFF. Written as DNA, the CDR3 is TGCAGCGTACTGAACCTCGCTGAGGGAACTGAAGCTTTCTTT. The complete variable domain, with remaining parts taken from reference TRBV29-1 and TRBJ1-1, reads SAVISQKPSRDICQRGTSLTIQCQVDSQVTMMFWYRQQPGQSLTLIATANQGSEATYESGFVIDKFPISRPNLTFSTLTVSNMSPEDSSIYLCSVLNLAEGTEAFFGQGTRLTVV.

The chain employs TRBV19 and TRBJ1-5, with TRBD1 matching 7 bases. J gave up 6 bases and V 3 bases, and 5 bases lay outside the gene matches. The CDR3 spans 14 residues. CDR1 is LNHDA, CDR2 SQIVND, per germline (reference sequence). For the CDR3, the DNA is TGTGCCAGTAGTATGGGAACAGGGGCTCAGCCCCAGCATTTT. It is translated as CASSMGTGAQPQHF.

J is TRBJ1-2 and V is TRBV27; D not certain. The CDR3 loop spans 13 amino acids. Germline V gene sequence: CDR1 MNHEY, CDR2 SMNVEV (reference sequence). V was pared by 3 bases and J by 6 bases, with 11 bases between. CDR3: CASSLGGNNGYTF. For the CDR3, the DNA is TGTGCCAGCAGTTTGGGCGGGAATAATGGCTACACCTTC.

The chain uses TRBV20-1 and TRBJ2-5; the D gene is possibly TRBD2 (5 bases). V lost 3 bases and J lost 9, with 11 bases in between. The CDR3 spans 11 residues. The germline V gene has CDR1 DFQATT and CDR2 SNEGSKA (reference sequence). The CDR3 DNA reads TGCAGTGCTAGGATACACGGGGCCCAGTACTTC. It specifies CSARIHGAQYF.

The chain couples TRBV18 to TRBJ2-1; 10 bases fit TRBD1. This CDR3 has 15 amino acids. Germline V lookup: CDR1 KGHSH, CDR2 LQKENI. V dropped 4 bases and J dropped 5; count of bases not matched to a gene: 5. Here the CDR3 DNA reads TGTGCCAGCTCACACTCGACAGGGGGCAACAATGAGCAGTTCTTC. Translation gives CASSHSTGGNNEQFF.

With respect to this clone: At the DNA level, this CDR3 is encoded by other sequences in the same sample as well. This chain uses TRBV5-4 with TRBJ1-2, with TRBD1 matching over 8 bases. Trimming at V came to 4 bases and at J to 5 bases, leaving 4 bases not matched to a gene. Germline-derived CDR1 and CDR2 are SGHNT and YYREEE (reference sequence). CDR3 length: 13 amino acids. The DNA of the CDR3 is TGTGCCAGCAGCCCCGACAGGGGATATGGCTACACCTTC. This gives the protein CASSPDRGYGYTF.

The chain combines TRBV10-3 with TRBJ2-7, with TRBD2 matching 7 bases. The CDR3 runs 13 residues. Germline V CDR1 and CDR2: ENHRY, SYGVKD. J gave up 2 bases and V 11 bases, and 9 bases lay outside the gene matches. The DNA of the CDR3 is TGTGCCCACGGGCGGGAGTTCGCCTACGAGCAGTACTTC. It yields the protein CAHGREFAYEQYF.

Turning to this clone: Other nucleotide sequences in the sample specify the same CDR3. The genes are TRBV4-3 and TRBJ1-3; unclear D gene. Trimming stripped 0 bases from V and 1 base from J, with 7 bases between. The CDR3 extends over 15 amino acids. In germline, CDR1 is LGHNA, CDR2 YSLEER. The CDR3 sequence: CASSQDRGSGNTIYF. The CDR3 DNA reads TGCGCCAGCAGCCAAGACCGGGGATCTGGAAACACCATATATTTT.

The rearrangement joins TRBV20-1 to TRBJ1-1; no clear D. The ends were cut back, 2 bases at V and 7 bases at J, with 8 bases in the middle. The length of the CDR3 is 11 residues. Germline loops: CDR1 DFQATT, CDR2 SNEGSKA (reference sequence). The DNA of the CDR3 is TGCAGTGCTAGACCCCTTATTGAAGCTTTCTTT. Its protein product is CSARPLIEAFF.

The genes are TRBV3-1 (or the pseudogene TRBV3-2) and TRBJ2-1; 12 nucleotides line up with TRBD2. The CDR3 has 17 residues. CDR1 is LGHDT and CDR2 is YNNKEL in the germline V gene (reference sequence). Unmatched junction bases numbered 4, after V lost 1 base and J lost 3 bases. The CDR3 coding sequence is TGTGCCAGCAGCCAAGTACTAGCGGGAGGTTTCTACAATGAGCAGTTCTTC. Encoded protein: CASSQVLAGGFYNEQFF.

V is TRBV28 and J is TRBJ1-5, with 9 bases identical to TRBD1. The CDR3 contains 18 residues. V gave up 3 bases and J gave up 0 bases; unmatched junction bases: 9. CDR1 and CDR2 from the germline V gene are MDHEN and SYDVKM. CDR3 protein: CASSLGGQGTYSNQPQHF. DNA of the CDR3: TGTGCCAGCAGTTTGGGGGGACAGGGTACGTATAGCAATCAGCCCCAGCATTTT.

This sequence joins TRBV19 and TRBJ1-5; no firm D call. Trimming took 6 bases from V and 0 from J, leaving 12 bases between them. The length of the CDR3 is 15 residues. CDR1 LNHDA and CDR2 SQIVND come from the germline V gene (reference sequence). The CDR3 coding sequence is TGTGCCAGTAGCCCTTATACAGCTAGCAATCAGCCCCAGCATTTT. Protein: CASSPYTASNQPQHF.